Shown below are 22 T cell receptor beta chains from a single sample sequenced in a study of Ad26.COV2.S vaccination and SARS-CoV-2 variants. Measured with immunoSEQ multiplex PCR; TCRdb has only the in-frame clones, and not every one. The sample yields about 350,000 clones, 75% to 90% seen once. The sample's treatment: about 20 received Ad26.COV2.S at low or high dose, single or two shots; several received placebo; per-sample allocation not given. Material that was analyzed had been drawn on day 63 after the first vaccine or placebo injection. Sequencing was performed on peripheral blood, taken in a trial of Ad26.COV2.S vaccine versus placebo. Every receptor here comes from a person between 18 and 65 years old who received the Ad26.COV2.S COVID-19 vaccine or a placebo.

The V call is TRBV5-1, the J call TRBJ2-1; 8 bases fit TRBD1. Germline V gene lookup returns CDR1 SGHRS and CDR2 YFSETQ. J lost 8 bases, V lost 3 bases, and 10 bases had no gene match. CDR3 length equals 15 residues. CDR3 sequence: CASSSRTGSGDEQFF. For the CDR3, the DNA is TGCGCCAGCAGCTCTCGGACAGGGAGCGGCGATGAGCAGTTCTTC.

The V call is TRBV24-1, the J call TRBJ2-7, with a tentative D call TRBD1 (5 bases). Between the trimmed V and J ends, which lost 4 bases and 5 bases, there was a span of 14 bases. The CDR3 is 14 amino acids. Germline loops: CDR1 KGHDR, CDR2 SFDVKD. CDR3 sequence: CATSDAAGFDEQYF. In DNA form, the CDR3 reads TGTGCCACCAGTGACGCCGCAGGGTTCGACGAGCAGTACTTC.

The chain employs TRBV2 and TRBJ2-5; 7 bases fit TRBD1. From germline, CDR1 is SNHLY and CDR2 FYNNEI. V was pared by 10 bases and J by 4 bases, with 12 bases of the junction left unmatched. This CDR3 has 14 residues. CDR3 sequence reads: CATQPTGKRETQYF. The CDR3 nucleotides are TGTGCCACCCAACCGACAGGGAAACGAGAGACCCAGTACTTC.

This clone was observed once. The chain carries TRBV2 and TRBJ2-3; no firm D call. This CDR3 region has 12 residues. Looked up from germline, CDR1 is SNHLY and CDR2 is FYNNEI. Deletions cut 7 bases from V and 2 bases from J, with 7 bases between. CDR3 DNA sequence: TGTGCCAGCATTCCCCACACAGATACGCAGTATTTT. This codes for CASIPHTDTQYF.

The CDR3 sequence: CASSDQSSYEQYF. In DNA, the CDR3 is TGTGCCAGCAGCGACCAGAGCTCCTACGAGCAGTACTTC. J is TRBJ2-7 and V is TRBV7-9; D gene unclear. Trimming took 5 bases from V and 0 from J, leaving 8 bases between them. CDR3 size: 13 residues. Per germline, CDR1 SEHNR and CDR2 FQNEAQ (reference sequence).

The J gene is TRBJ2-2, the V gene TRBV3-1 (or the pseudogene TRBV3-2); 8 nucleotides align to TRBD2. The germline V gene has CDR1 LGHDT and CDR2 YNNKEL (reference sequence). V gave up 0 bases and J gave up 7 bases; unmatched junction bases: 13. There are 18 residues in the CDR3. CDR3 protein: CASSQDQKIAGSGGELFF. The CDR3, as DNA: TGTGCCAGCAGCCAAGACCAGAAGATAGCGGGAAGTGGCGGGGAGCTGTTTTTT.

This chain links TRBV9 with TRBJ2-2; 8 bases are shared with TRBD1. Trimming at V came to 4 bases and at J to 5 bases, leaving 10 bases not matched to a gene. The CDR3 is 16 residues long. Per the germline V gene, CDR1 is SGDLS and CDR2 is YYNGEE. CDR3 sequence: CASSSQGAGWTGELFF. DNA for the CDR3: TGTGCCAGCAGCTCCCAGGGGGCGGGTTGGACCGGGGAGCTGTTTTTT.

This chain joins TRBV20-1 and TRBJ2-7; a possible D gene is TRBD1 (6 bases). Trimming shortened V by 3 bases and J by 5 bases, and 17 bases separated the two germline ends. CDR1 DFQATT and CDR2 SNEGSKA come from the germline V gene (reference sequence). This CDR3 region has 14 residues. CDR3 bases: TGCAGTGCTAGTAGGGTCAGGGGTCCCCACGAGCAGTACTTC. Translation gives CSASRVRGPHEQYF.

The chain carries TRBV7-9 and TRBJ1-1; D is perhaps TRBD1 (6 bases). The germline V and J ends were trimmed by 4 bases and 1 base, with 10 bases remaining between them. Germline V gene data show CDR1 as SEHNR and CDR2 as FQNEAQ (reference sequence). The CDR3 consists of 14 residues. DNA for the CDR3: TGTGCCAGCAGCTCGCTACAGGGGAACACTGAAGCTTTCTTT. This codes for CASSSLQGNTEAFF.

V and J are TRBV7-2 and TRBJ1-3; D is possibly TRBD1 (6 bases). Germline V lookup: CDR1 SGHTA, CDR2 FQGNSA. V shed 1 base and J shed 2 bases, with 12 bases lying between them. The CDR3 has 16 amino acids. CDR3 in DNA: TGTGCCAGCAGCTTAGGACAGGTCACTACTGGAAACACCATATATTTT. It yields the protein CASSLGQVTTGNTIYF.

The chain couples TRBV29-1 to TRBJ2-5; tentative D call: TRBD1 (5 bases). V lost 2 bases and J lost 3, with 13 bases in between. The germline CDR1 and CDR2 sequences are SQVTM and ANQGSEA. This CDR3 contains 14 residues. CDR3 sequence (DNA): TGCAGCGTTGAATTGGGGCAGAATGAAGAGACCCAGTACTTC. It is translated as CSVELGQNEETQYF. Variable domain in full (rest from reference TRBV29-1 and TRBJ2-5): SAVISQKPSRDICQRGTSLTIQCQVDSQVTMMFWYRQQPGQSLTLIATANQGSEATYESGFVIDKFPISRPNLTFSTLTVSNMSPEDSSIYLCSVELGQNEETQYFGPGTRLLVL.

The chain uses TRBV7-2 and TRBJ2-2; 8 bases map to TRBD1. With 0 bases clipped from V and 1 base from J, the junction kept 4 bases outside the gene matches. This CDR3 contains 17 residues. Germline V gives CDR1 SGHTA, CDR2 FQGNSA. CDR3 bases: TGTGCCAGCAGCTTAGCCCCCGGGACAGGGAACACCGGGGAGCTGTTTTTT. Translating gives CASSLAPGTGNTGELFF.

This clone occurred a few times. This chain links TRBV28 with TRBJ1-1; TRBD1 agrees at 9 bases. Per germline, CDR1 MDHEN and CDR2 SYDVKM. The length of the CDR3 is 15 residues. V was pared by 6 bases and J by 5 bases, with 10 bases of the junction left unmatched. The CDR3 region is CASRNRGRLKTEAFF. DNA for the CDR3: TGTGCCAGCAGGAACAGGGGGCGCCTCAAAACTGAAGCTTTCTTT.

The gene calls are TRBV7-2 and TRBJ1-2; D gene unclear. The CDR3 is made up of 16 amino acids. Between the trimmed V and J ends, which lost 0 bases and 7 bases, there was a span of 18 bases. The germline V gene encodes CDR1 SGHTA and CDR2 FQGNSA. CDR3 protein: CASSLALWDTRGGYTF. Here the CDR3 DNA reads TGTGCCAGCAGCTTAGCTCTTTGGGATACAAGAGGTGGCTACACCTTC.

This clone was recorded a few times. J is TRBJ1-3 and V is TRBV7-9; D not certain. The germline V and J ends were trimmed by 2 bases and 0 bases, with 8 bases remaining between them. Per the germline V gene, CDR1 is SEHNR and CDR2 is FQNEAQ (reference sequence). The CDR3 covers 15 residues. The CDR3 DNA reads as TGTGCCAGCAGCTTAATGGCCAGCTCTGGAAACACCATATATTTT. Amino acid sequence: CASSLMASSGNTIYF.

The gene calls are TRBV11-2 and TRBJ2-2; D not resolved. Looked up from germline, CDR1 is SGHAT and CDR2 is FQNNGV. The CDR3 has 13 amino acids. The ends were cut back, 1 base at V and 6 bases at J, with 6 bases in the middle. CDR3 in amino acids: CASSLGGAGELFF. CDR3 DNA: TGTGCCAGCAGCTTAGGAGGTGCCGGGGAGCTGTTTTTT.

The table lists this clone with a count of one. The V and J genes are TRBV12-3 or TRBV12-4 and TRBJ1-1; D not resolved. V shed 5 bases and J shed 5 bases, with 12 bases lying between them. The CDR3 has 13 amino acids. The CDR3: CASSVKGSTEAFF. In DNA, the CDR3 is TGTGCCAGCAGTGTGAAAGGGAGTACTGAAGCTTTCTTT.

The V gene is TRBV6-6, the J gene TRBJ1-1; 8 positions agree with TRBD1. Unmatched junction bases numbered 7, after V lost 5 bases and J lost 5 bases. The CDR3 contains 14 residues. Germline-derived CDR1 and CDR2 are MNHNY and SVGAGI (reference sequence). In DNA form, the CDR3 reads TGTGCCAGCAGTGTCAACAGGGGGGGAACTGAAGCTTTCTTT. This sequence encodes CASSVNRGGTEAFF.

The genes are TRBV6-5 and TRBJ1-4, with no clear D. The CDR3 is made up of 16 amino acids. Germline CDR1 and CDR2: MNHEY and SVGAGI. V lost 1 base and J 4 bases, leaving 13 bases between the germline ends. CDR3 amino acids: CASSYYRSPNNEKLFF. The CDR3, as DNA: TGTGCCAGCAGTTACTACCGGAGCCCTAATAATGAAAAACTGTTTTTT.

The chain employs TRBV9 and TRBJ2-5; D possibly corresponds to TRBD2 (6 bases). Trimming took off 0 bases at V and 1 base at J, with 7 bases between the two ends. CDR1 and CDR2 from the germline V gene are SGDLS and YYNGEE. The CDR3 length is 14 residues. CDR3 DNA: TGTGCCAGCAGCGTAGGGGGACTCCAAGAGACCCAGTACTTC. The encoded protein is CASSVGGLQETQYF.

V is TRBV6-5 and J is TRBJ2-5; either TRBD1 or TRBD2 may supply D (6 bases each). CDR1 and CDR2 from the germline V gene are MNHEY and SVGAGI. The CDR3 spans 14 residues. Trimming took 2 bases from V and 5 from J, leaving 12 bases between them. The CDR3 DNA sequence: TGTGCCAGCAGTTACGGAGGGGGGAGGGAGACCCAGTACTTC. This gives the protein CASSYGGGRETQYF.

This sequence joins TRBV4-1 and TRBJ2-2; no clear D. This CDR3 region has 16 residues. The V gene's germline CDR1 is MGHRA and CDR2 YSYEKL. Trimming took 4 bases from V and 3 from J, leaving 15 bases between them. CDR3 loop: CASSLTPRTDTGELFF. The CDR3 nucleotides read TGCGCCAGCAGCCTCACCCCGCGGACCGACACCGGGGAGCTGTTTTTT.